In this sample, the clone carrying this TCR beta chain turned up many times. Its antigen remains unknown. Both iRepertoire HTBI primers and Arm-PCR of CDR3 regions were used to build the TCR beta libraries. TCRdb processed the multiplex PCR reads anew with MiXCR; each CDR3 protein has one entry. The data contain roughly 500,000 distinct CDR3 sequences, less than 25% of them singletons. The time point is: persistent/refractory GD, antithyroid drugs over 5 years with positive TRAb. The TCR library used RNA extracted from PBMCs. The entry originates in a study of regulatory T cells in long-lasting Graves disease. Study context: Over 5 years of antithyroid drugs with positive TSH receptor antibodies was taken to mean persistent Graves' disease. Findings of the study overall: There was favoring of TRBV28, TRBJ1-2 and TRBJ2-5 in persistent disease. Persistent patients had more shared public clonotypes (under 3,000) than new patients (about 1,000).

Germline V CDR1 and CDR2: SQVTM, ANQGSEA. The CDR3 is 12 amino acids. Trimming pared 4 bases from V and 7 bases from J, leaving 10 bases between. The specimen was peripheral blood mononuclear cells (PBMCs), collected when the disease was refractory, from a patient treated with antithyroid drugs. This clonotype originated in a female donor with Graves disease. This chain connects TRBV29-1 to TRBJ2-2; no clear D. The CDR3 protein is CSVAGSGGELFF. As DNA, the CDR3 is TGCAGCGTTGCGGGTAGTGGCGGGGAGCTGTTTTTT.